This T cell receptor (beta chain) was found in a study of human CD8 memory T cell subsets. Per subset, duplicate vials of approximately 150,000 sorted CD8+ T cells supplied RNA. TCR beta was sequenced from UMI-tagged 5' RACE libraries. TCRdb re-called the 5' RACE reads and shows each CDR3 protein once, DNA omitted. The sample has thousands of distinct CDR3 sequences, and its top ten clones hold roughly 22%. This CDR3 contains 16 residues. CDR1 is SQVTM and CDR2 is ANQGSEA in the germline V gene. The receptor was derived from a human donor in good health. The chain links TRBV29-1 to TRBJ1-6; checking the TCRdb D call of TRBD1 is not possible without DNA. The sequenced sample was CD8+ T cells from PBMCs. CDR3 amino acids: CSAPSVTVENNSPLHF. The whole variable domain, filled in from reference TRBV29-1 and TRBJ1-6, reads SAVISQKPSRDICQRGTSLTIQCQVDSQVTMMFWYRQQPGQSLTLIATANQGSEATYESGFVIDKFPISRPNLTFSTLTVSNMSPEDSSIYLCSAPSVTVENNSPLHFGNGTRLTVT.